This passage covers 22 T cell receptor beta chains from one sample sequenced in a study of blood T cell repertoires in COVID-19. This table comes from immunoSEQ multiplex PCR, and its TCRdb copy is limited to in-frame clones, with some not included. The sample lists about 380,000 clones, about 85% occurring once. The sample comprised peripheral blood. The receptors here all came from a woman aged 18-29 years with acute or convalescent COVID-19.

This clone turned up a few times. This chain connects TRBV18 to TRBJ2-7; 8 bases are a match to TRBD1. The CDR3 length is 15 residues. Germline V gene lookup returns CDR1 KGHSH and CDR2 LQKENI. The junction had 4 bases not matched to a gene; V was cut back by 3 bases and J by 0 bases. In DNA, the CDR3 is TGTGCCAGCTCACCTCGGGACAGGATCTCCTACGAGCAGTACTTC. Residues: CASSPRDRISYEQYF.

The chain links TRBV19 to TRBJ1-1, with D unclear. The CDR3 loop spans 14 amino acids. The germline V gene has CDR1 LNHDA and CDR2 SQIVND (reference sequence). The V end lost 0 bases, the J end lost 0 bases, and 5 bases lay between the germline ends. The CDR3 DNA reads TGTGCCAGTAGTATAGATCAGGTGAACACTGAAGCTTTCTTT. Its translation is CASSIDQVNTEAFF.

This clone was seen only a few times. The rearrangement joins TRBV7-3 to TRBJ1-6, with 10 bases identical to TRBD1. V shed 6 bases and J 9 bases; nucleotides not matched to a gene: 5. The length of the CDR3 is 14 residues. The germline V gene encodes CDR1 SGHTA and CDR2 FQGTGA. Written as DNA, the CDR3 is TGTGCCAGCAGTGCCGACAGGGGGCCTTCACCCCTCCACTTT. It codes for CASSADRGPSPLHF.

This clone was detected only a few times. The chain links TRBV28 to TRBJ1-2; no clear D gene. The germline V gene encodes CDR1 MDHEN and CDR2 SYDVKM. The CDR3 covers 12 residues. The V end was cut by 8 bases, the J end by 1 base, with 8 bases between. In DNA, the CDR3 is TGTGCCAGCGAGGATCTTAACTATGGCTACACCTTC. It translates to CASEDLNYGYTF.

The count of this clone is one. The rearrangement uses TRBV24-1 and TRBJ2-7; 7 bases line up with TRBD1. This CDR3 has 17 amino acids. Trimming removed 4 bases from V and 0 bases from J; junction bases left unmatched: 11. Germline CDR1 is KGHDR and CDR2 is SFDVKD. Written as DNA, the CDR3 is TGTGCCACCAGTGACCGACAGGACAGGATTGGCTCCTACGAGCAGTACTTC. Amino acid sequence: CATSDRQDRIGSYEQYF.

Concerning this clone itself: The sample contains more than one DNA sequence encoding this CDR3. J is TRBJ1-2 and V is TRBV21-1. TRBV21-1 is tagged as a pseudogene. This CDR3 has 16 residues. CDR3 DNA sequence: TGTGCCAGCAGCAAGGAGAGGTCCAGAGGGTCCTATGGCTACACCTTC. It yields the protein CASSKERSRGSYGYTF.

The CDR3, as DNA: TGTGCCAGCAGTTACGGTACCAGCTCCTACAATGAGCAGTTCTTC. Translating it yields CASSYGTSSYNEQFF. The gene calls are TRBV6-5 and TRBJ2-1; D ambiguous. The V end was cut by 2 bases, the J end by 0 bases, with 8 bases between. CDR3 length equals 15 residues. Germline lookup yields CDR1 MNHEY and CDR2 SVGAGI.

This clone was seen only once. J is TRBJ2-7 and V is TRBV24-1, with TRBD1 matching 7 bases. With V trimmed by 2 bases and J by 4 bases, 7 bases remained unmatched. Germline lookup yields CDR1 KGHDR and CDR2 SFDVKD. CDR3 size: 15 residues. The CDR3 DNA is TGTGCCACCAGTGATTCGGTAGGGGGCATGTACGAGCAGTACTTC. Its translation is CATSDSVGGMYEQYF.

The chain links TRBV5-1 to TRBJ2-3; 11 bases align to TRBD2. The CDR3 runs to 18 residues. Unmatched junction bases numbered 10, after V lost 3 bases and J lost 1 base. The germline V gene encodes CDR1 SGHRS and CDR2 YFSETQ. CDR3 DNA sequence: TGCGCCAGCAGCTCCAGGCTAGCGGGGGGCCCGGGCACAGATACGCAGTATTTT. This translates into CASSSRLAGGPGTDTQYF.

The chain is built from TRBV9 and TRBJ1-6; no clear D. The CDR3 length is 14 residues. CDR1 and CDR2 (germline): SGDLS, YYNGEE. The V end was cut by 0 bases, the J end by 9 bases, with 10 bases between. Here the CDR3 DNA reads TGTGCCAGCAGCGTAGTGCACAATTCTTCACCCCTCCACTTT. It yields the protein CASSVVHNSSPLHF.

This sequence joins TRBV7-8 and TRBJ1-4, with D uncertain. Trimming cost V 5 bases and J 2 bases, with 9 bases left between them. This CDR3 comprises 14 residues. Germline V lookup: CDR1 SGHVS, CDR2 FQNEAQ. CDR3 nucleotides: TGTGCCAGCAGCCCCCGGTTTACTAATGAAAAACTGTTTTTT. This codes for CASSPRFTNEKLFF.

The chain combines TRBV27 with TRBJ2-7, with D possibly matching TRBD1 (5 bases). Per the germline V gene, CDR1 is MNHEY and CDR2 is SMNVEV (reference sequence). The CDR3 sequence is 13 residues long. Deletions cut 2 bases from V and 4 bases from J, with 9 bases between. CDR3: CASSLKTAYEQYF. CDR3 DNA sequence: TGTGCCAGCAGTTTAAAGACAGCATACGAGCAGTACTTC.

As to this clone: One end of the junction does not line up with germline, which may come from a read error. The chain links TRBV7-2 to TRBJ2-7, with 9 bases aligning to TRBD1. The CDR3 consists of 14 residues. Looked up from germline, CDR1 is SGHTA and CDR2 is FQGNSA. The CDR3 coding sequence is TGTGCCAGCAACTTACAGGGGGCGTCCTACGAGCAGTACTTC. Protein sequence: CASNLQGASYEQYF.

The genes are TRBV4-1 and TRBJ2-1, with a weak D call TRBD2 (5 bases). V was cut by 4 bases and J by 6 bases, with 10 bases left in between. Germline V lookup: CDR1 MGHRA, CDR2 YSYEKL. CDR3 length: 13 amino acids. The CDR3 sequence: CASSLHTSNEQFF. As DNA, the CDR3 is TGCGCCAGCAGCCTCCATACTAGCAATGAGCAGTTCTTC.

This rearrangement joins TRBV19 to TRBJ2-5; 7 bases are a match to TRBD2. The germline V gene encodes CDR1 LNHDA and CDR2 SQIVND (reference sequence). This CDR3 is 17 amino acids long. After removal of 5 bases from V and 2 bases from J, the junction contained 14 bases not matched to a gene. The CDR3 DNA sequence: TGTGCCAGTAGTCGAGCGGGATGGGCCCCGGGGCAAGAGACCCAGTACTTC. It codes for CASSRAGWAPGQETQYF.

This rearrangement joins TRBV11-2 to TRBJ2-2, with a weak D call TRBD2 (5 bases). V was cut by 1 base and J by 3 bases, with 9 bases left in between. Germline assignment: CDR1 SGHAT and CDR2 FQNNGV. CDR3 length equals 15 residues. The CDR3 DNA sequence: TGTGCCAGCAGCTTAGGGCCGAGGGACACCGGGGAGCTGTTTTTT. Its translation: CASSLGPRDTGELFF.

The chain carries TRBV11-2 and TRBJ2-2, with 10 bases aligning to TRBD2. J lost 8 bases, V lost 4 bases, and 4 bases had no gene match. Germline lookup yields CDR1 SGHAT and CDR2 FQNNGV. CDR3 length: 14 residues. The CDR3 region is CASSSLAGVGELFF. CDR3 DNA sequence: TGTGCCAGCAGCTCCCTAGCGGGAGTGGGGGAGCTGTTTTTT.

V and J are TRBV19 and TRBJ2-7; 8 bases align to TRBD1. The CDR3 has 17 amino acids. Losses at the gene ends were 4 bases for V and 4 bases for J; bases not matched to a gene: 15. The germline gives CDR1 LNHDA, CDR2 SQIVND (reference sequence). CDR3 coding DNA: TGTGCCAGTAGTAAGGGGACAGGCGATGCTTTGACTTACGAGCAGTACTTC. Protein sequence: CASSKGTGDALTYEQYF.

The V and J genes are TRBV20-1 and TRBJ1-1; possible D gene TRBD1, 5 bases. V lost 6 bases and J 3 bases, leaving 11 bases between the germline ends. Germline V gene sequence: CDR1 DFQATT, CDR2 SNEGSKA (reference sequence). This CDR3 region has 12 residues. The CDR3 bases are TGCAGTGCCAGTACGGGGGACACTGAAGCTTTCTTT. As protein: CSASTGDTEAFF.

The rearrangement joins TRBV5-8 to TRBJ1-2, with D unclear. Looked up from germline, CDR1 is SGHTS and CDR2 is YDEGEE. Trimming shortened V by 2 bases and J by 4 bases, and 9 bases separated the two germline ends. The CDR3 totals 13 residues. In DNA, the CDR3 is TGTGCCAGCAGCTTCCCGGGTGGCTATGGCTACACCTTC. Translated, it gives CASSFPGGYGYTF.

The rearrangement joins TRBV5-8 to TRBJ2-1; possibly TRBD1 for D (6 bases). There are 14 residues in the CDR3. Germline V lookup: CDR1 SGHTS, CDR2 YDEGEE. V gave up 3 bases and J gave up 6 bases, with 13 bases separating them. In DNA, the CDR3 is TGTGCCAGCAGCTGGAACCTACAGGGCAATGAGCAGTTCTTC. It is translated as CASSWNLQGNEQFF.

This chain uses TRBV7-8 with TRBJ2-1; possible D gene TRBD1, 5 bases. CDR1 is SGHVS, CDR2 FQNEAQ, per germline. The CDR3 contains 16 residues. V gave up 5 bases and J gave up 3 bases, with 17 bases separating them. CDR3 DNA: TGTGCCAGCAGCCCCCCAACAGGCCTAAACTACAATGAGCAGTTCTTC. Translation gives CASSPPTGLNYNEQFF.